The rows below give T cell receptor beta chains drawn from one sample of a study of high-grade serous ovarian cancer treatment subgroups. Produced via immunoSEQ multiplex PCR; TCRdb's table is partial and in-frame only. Here the sample spans about 11,000 clones, around 86% being singletons. Sequencing was done on a sample of tumor tissue. These receptors all come from a human donor with high-grade serous ovarian cancer. The CDR3 runs from the conserved cysteine through the conserved F or W. A D gene is named only where the DNA matches it firmly. Some rows have no size entry. The others give once, few or many, or a class for an expanded clone.

j_call clone_size d_call v_call cdr3_nt cdr3_aa
TRBJ2-7 - - TRBV28 TGTGCCACCCTCCCGAGCCGAATTAAACCCTACGAGCAGTACTTC CATLPSRIKPYEQYF
TRBJ2-3 - TRBD1 TRBV6-1 TGTGCCAGCAGTGACAGGGGGCGAGGAGATACGCAGTATTTT CASSDRGRGDTQYF
TRBJ2-3 - - TRBV27 TGTGCCAGCAGTTCCCCCCCCACAGATACGCAGTATTTT CASSSPPTDTQYF
TRBJ2-7 - TRBD2 TRBV27 TGTGCCAGCGGGCAAGCGGGAGTGGGCTACGAGCAGTACTTC CASGQAGVGYEQYF
TRBJ1-6 - - TRBV4-2 TGTGCCAGCAGCCAAGATCCCCTAACGTATTCACCCCTCCACTTT CASSQDPLTYSPLHF
TRBJ2-7 - - TRBV28 TGTGCCAGCATAGGTTTGTCCTTCTACGAGCAGTACTTC CASIGLSFYEQYF
TRBJ2-1 few TRBD2 TRBV28 TGTGCCAGCAGTTGGACTAGCCCCCAATGGAATGAGCAGTTCTTC CASSWTSPQWNEQFF
TRBJ1-1 - TRBD1 TRBV18 TGTGCCAGCTCACCGGATCGGTCTAGGGGGCAAGTCACTGAAGCTTTCTTT CASSPDRSRGQVTEAFF
TRBJ1-2 - - TRBV27 TGTGCCAGCAGACGAACAGGTGCTACTAACTATGGCTACACCTTC CASRRTGATNYGYTF
TRBJ2-1 - TRBD2 TRBV28 TGTGCCAGCAGTTTGGGCGGGAGGGCCTACAATGAGCAGTTCTTC CASSLGGRAYNEQFF
TRBJ2-1 - - TRBV2 TGTGCCAGCAGTTCTCCCCAGGGCACCGGCGATGAGCAGTTCTTC CASSSPQGTGDEQFF
TRBJ2-7 - - TRBV7-2 TGTGCCAGCAGCCCCGGATACGAGCAGTACTTC CASSPGYEQYF
TRBJ2-7 - TRBD1 TRBV30 TGTGCCTGGGTCAACCGGGACAGGGCCACCTACGAGCAGTACTTC CAWVNRDRATYEQYF
TRBJ1-2 - - TRBV5-4 TGTGCCAGCAGCTTCACGGGGCGCTATGGCTACACCTTC CASSFTGRYGYTF
TRBJ1-5 few - TRBV19 TGTGCCAGTACCAACCCGGCGGCAGGCCACCAGCCCCAGCATTTT CASTNPAAGHQPQHF
TRBJ2-3 - - TRBV25-1 TGTGCCAGCAGTACATTCTTTTCGGGACGATCCACAGATACGCAGTATTTT CASSTFFSGRSTDTQYF
TRBJ1-4 - - TRBV28 TGTGCCAGCAGTTTAATTAGGGCTGAACTGTTTTTT CASSLIRAELFF
TRBJ2-5 - - TRBV27 TGTGTCAGCACCCTCGGGCTCCAAGAGACCCAGTACTTC CVSTLGLQETQYF
TRBJ2-7 - TRBD1 TRBV5-1 TGCGCCAGCAGCTACGGGACAGGCCGTTACGAGCAGTACTTC CASSYGTGRYEQYF
TRBJ1-5 - - TRBV28 TGTGCCAGCAGTTTGAATCTGTATAGCAATCAGCCCCAGCATTTT CASSLNLYSNQPQHF
TRBJ2-1 - - TRBV28 TGTGCCAGCAGTTTCCATAGCTCCTACAATGAGCAGTTCTTC CASSFHSSYNEQFF
TRBJ2-7 - - TRBV19 TGTGCCAGTAGTATAAACCAGGGCTACGAGCAGTACTTC CASSINQGYEQYF
TRBJ2-3 - TRBD2 TRBV6-6 TGTGCCAGCAGAAGCTTAGCGGGAATGGCGCAGTATTTT CASRSLAGMAQYF
TRBJ2-1 - - TRBV19 TGTGCCAGTAACCTAGCGAGAAACTCCTACAATGAGCAGTTCTTC CASNLARNSYNEQFF
TRBJ2-7 - TRBD1 TRBV7-2 TGTGCCAGCAGCTTACGACAGGGAAACGAGCAGTACTTC CASSLRQGNEQYF
TRBJ2-4 - - TRBV5-6 TGTGCCAGCAGCTTCAGCGGGCCTGAGGCCAAAAACATTCAGTACTTC CASSFSGPEAKNIQYF
TRBJ2-3 - TRBD1 TRBV5-8 TGTGCCAGCAGCTTGGGGACAGGGGCCACAGATACGCAGTATTTT CASSLGTGATDTQYF
TRBJ2-7 - - TRBV12-1 TGTGCCAGCAGAAAAATAGCGGGAGGTAATTCCTACGAGCAGTACTTC CASRKIAGGNSYEQYF
TRBJ1-1 - TRBD1 TRBV28 TGTGCCAGCAGTTCGGGACAGGGGCCTGAAGCTTTCTTT CASSSGQGPEAFF
TRBJ1-2 - - TRBV27 TGTGCCAGCAGTTCCGCAGGCAACTATGGCTACACCTTC CASSSAGNYGYTF
TRBJ2-1 - TRBD2 TRBV4-2 TGTGCCAGCAGTCTTGGGGGGGGGAATTCGGGGTACAATGAGCAGTTCTTC CASSLGGGNSGYNEQFF
TRBJ2-7 - - TRBV4-2 TGTGCCAGCAGCCAAGTGGCGGTAGGGGTCGGAGAGCAGTACTTC CASSQVAVGVGEQYF
TRBJ2-5 - - TRBV27 TGTGCCAGCAGTTTATCGGACGGATACCAAGAGACCCAGTACTTC CASSLSDGYQETQYF
TRBJ2-2 - - TRBV9 TGTGCCAGCAGCTGGGAGGGGGGATCCACCGGGGAGCTGTTTTTT CASSWEGGSTGELFF
TRBJ2-7 once - TRBV29-1 TGCAGCGTTGAGGGAGCAAACTACGAGCAGTACTTC CSVEGANYEQYF
TRBJ1-4 once - TRBV27 TGTGCCAGCAGTCCCCGGAATCAGGACCTTAATGAAAAACTGTTTTTT CASSPRNQDLNEKLFF
TRBJ2-5 - TRBD2 TRBV19 TGTGCCAGTCGCGTAGCGGGAGGAGAGACCCAGTACTTC CASRVAGGETQYF
TRBJ2-5 - TRBD2 TRBV4-2 TGTGCCAGCAGCTCACGACTAGCAGGCGAAGAGACCCAGTACTTC CASSSRLAGEETQYF
TRBJ1-5 - - TRBV6-5 TGTGCCAGCAGTAATGGACACCTCAGCAATCAGCCCCAGCATTTT CASSNGHLSNQPQHF
TRBJ1-4 - - TRBV19 TGTGCCAGTAGTGAGGGGCGCGGGAGTGAAAAACTGTTTTTT CASSEGRGSEKLFF
TRBJ2-6 - - TRBV27 TGTGCCAGCAACCCCGGTTGGCCAAGTGGGGCCAACGTCCTGACTTTC CASNPGWPSGANVLTF
TRBJ2-2 - TRBD2 TRBV14 TGTGCCAGCAGCCCCCGACTAGCGGGAGGGGTGAAAGGGGAGCTGTTTTTT CASSPRLAGGVKGELFF
TRBJ2-1 - TRBD2 TRBV30 TGTGCCTGGACTCCAACTAGCGGGAGGGGGAGTGAGCAGTTCTTC CAWTPTSGRGSEQFF
TRBJ1-5 - - TRBV5-8 TGTGCCAGCAGCTTTCCGTCCTATAGCAATCAGCCCCAGCATTTT CASSFPSYSNQPQHF
TRBJ2-7 once TRBD2 TRBV19 TGTGCCAGTAGTATCGGTAGCGGGAGGCTCCTCTACGAGCAGTACTTC CASSIGSGRLLYEQYF
TRBJ1-4 - - TRBV18 TGTGCCAGCTCACCACCAGGCACTAATGAAAAACTGTTTTTT CASSPPGTNEKLFF
TRBJ2-2 - - TRBV5-1 TGCGCCAGCAGCCTCCCGAACACCGGGGAGCTGTTTTTT CASSLPNTGELFF
TRBJ2-7 - - TRBV6-5 TGTGCCAGCAGCCTGGACTCCATGTACTACGAGCAGTACTTC CASSLDSMYYEQYF
TRBJ1-1 - TRBD1 TRBV19 TGTGCCAGTAGTATGTCCCCGACAGGGGGCTTTGCTGAAGCTTTCTTT CASSMSPTGGFAEAFF
TRBJ2-7 once - TRBV15 TGTGCCACCAGCAGAGATCGGGCCAGAACTTACGAGCAGTACTTC CATSRDRARTYEQYF
TRBJ2-5 - - TRBV20-1 TGCAGTGCTAGACTTGGGGAGACCCAGTACTTC CSARLGETQYF
TRBJ2-1 - TRBD2 TRBV15 TGTGCCACCAGCAGAGATTCCGCTAGCGGGACATACAATGAGCAGTTCTTC CATSRDSASGTYNEQFF
TRBJ1-5 - - TRBV2 TGTGCCAGCAGTGAAAAGCGCAGAAGCAATCAGCCCCAGCATTTT CASSEKRRSNQPQHF